Presented here are 32 T cell receptor beta chains from one specimen sequenced in a study of shared clonotypes between healthy human individuals. Cells designated naive CD8 were CD45RO-negative and were positively selected for CCR7, with terminally differentiated effector memory CD45RA+ cells excluded. Clones were sequenced by immunoSEQ multiplex PCR, and TCRdb holds only the in-frame ones, with some missing. The table includes roughly 2 million clones, roughly 94% detected once. The sample was naive CD8+ T cells sorted from blood. The receptors derive from a man aged 18 to 29 in good health.

The gene calls are TRBV6-5 and TRBJ1-1; TRBD1 agrees at 8 bases. The CDR3 runs 15 residues. Germline values: CDR1 MNHEY, CDR2 SVGAGI. V lost 5 bases, J lost 1 base, and 6 bases stayed unmatched. The CDR3 protein is CASSQLTGENTEAFF. In DNA form, the CDR3 reads TGTGCCAGCAGTCAGCTGACAGGGGAGAACACTGAAGCTTTCTTT.

Only a few counts were recorded for this clone. The CDR3 spells CASSITPGGTSTEAFF. As DNA, the CDR3 is TGCGCCAGCAGCATTACACCAGGGGGCACGTCGACTGAAGCTTTCTTT. V usage is TRBV5-1 and J usage is TRBJ1-1, with 8 bases aligning to TRBD1. In germline, CDR1 is SGHRS, CDR2 YFSETQ. V was pared by 4 bases and J by 5 bases, with 13 bases of the junction left unmatched. This CDR3 is built from 16 residues.

In its sample, this clone was seen a few times. This sample includes further DNA sequences coding for the same CDR3. The chain has TRBV9 and TRBJ2-7; D gene uncertain. The V end was cut by 4 bases, the J end by 0 bases, with 8 bases between. Germline CDR1 reads SGDLS; CDR2 reads YYNGEE. There are 13 residues in the CDR3. The chain's CDR3 is CASSPPSSYEQYF. As DNA, the CDR3 is TGTGCCAGCAGCCCCCCGAGCTCCTACGAGCAGTACTTC.

The chain carries TRBV30 and TRBJ2-7; D is uncertain. V lost 0 bases and J lost 5, with 2 bases in between. Germline V gene lookup returns CDR1 GTSNPN and CDR2 SVGIG (reference sequence). The CDR3 runs to 10 residues. The CDR3 loop reads CAWSVHEQYF. CDR3 nucleotides: TGTGCCTGGAGTGTACACGAGCAGTACTTC. Combining the CDR3 with reference TRBV30 and TRBJ2-7 gives the whole variable domain SQTIHQWPATLVQPVGSPLSLECTVEGTSNPNLYWYRQAAGRGLQLLFYSVGIGQISSEVPQNLSASRPQDRQFILSSKKLLLSDSGFYLCAWSVHEQYFGPGTRLTVT.

The chain uses TRBV9 and TRBJ1-1; perhaps TRBD1 as D (5 bases). V lost 4 bases and J 3 bases, leaving 22 bases between the germline ends. The CDR3 length is 17 residues. Germline V CDR1 and CDR2: SGDLS, YYNGEE. The chain's CDR3 is CASSPGTSPRSDTEAFF. CDR3 sequence (DNA): TGTGCCAGCAGCCCTGGGACTTCCCCCCGATCGGACACTGAAGCTTTCTTT.

The chain carries TRBV19 and TRBJ2-1; D might be TRBD2 (6 bases). The CDR3 is 17 residues long. V dropped 5 bases and J dropped 4 bases, with 21 bases sitting between them. Germline assignment: CDR1 LNHDA and CDR2 SQIVND (reference sequence). The CDR3 region is CASSLAGWASEYNEQFF. Here the CDR3 DNA reads TGTGCCAGTAGTCTCGCAGGATGGGCTAGCGAATACAATGAGCAGTTCTTC.

This chain connects TRBV4-3 to TRBJ1-5, with a possible D match to TRBD1 (5 bases). CDR1 and CDR2 from the germline V gene are LGHNA and YSLEER. CDR3 length: 16 amino acids. Between the trimmed V and J ends, which lost 1 base and 0 bases, there was a span of 10 bases. CDR3 nucleotides: TGCGCCAGCAGCCAAGCCCGGGACGGTAGCAATCAGCCCCAGCATTTT. It codes for CASSQARDGSNQPQHF.

This clone is a singleton in its sample. Other nucleotide sequences from this sample produce the same CDR3. The rearrangement joins TRBV19 to TRBJ2-7, with D possibly being TRBD2 (6 bases). V lost 3 bases and J 4 bases, leaving 7 bases between the germline ends. The CDR3 sequence is 12 residues long. The V gene's germline CDR1 is LNHDA and CDR2 SQIVND (reference sequence). CDR3 bases: TGTGCCAGTAGTATGGGGGGTTACGAGCAGTACTTC. It translates to CASSMGGYEQYF.

The chain carries TRBV27 and TRBJ2-7; no clear D gene. The CDR3 extends over 14 amino acids. Trimming removed 3 bases at V and 2 bases at J, with 11 bases between. Germline assignment: CDR1 MNHEY and CDR2 SMNVEV (reference sequence). The CDR3 spells CASSFVGRTYEQYF. The CDR3 DNA sequence: TGTGCCAGCAGTTTTGTGGGCAGGACCTACGAGCAGTACTTC.

V is TRBV14 and J is TRBJ1-3; D may be TRBD1 (5 bases). Trimming cost V 7 bases and J 4 bases, with 17 bases left between them. From germline, CDR1 is SGHDN and CDR2 FVKESK. There are 15 residues in the CDR3. CDR3 nucleotides: TGTGCCAGCACCTTGTCAGAGGGGCCCGGAAACACCATATATTTT. Translating gives CASTLSEGPGNTIYF. The variable domain in full, with the rest retrieved from reference TRBV14 and TRBJ1-3, is EAGVTQFPSHSVIEKGQTVTLRCDPISGHDNLYWYRRVMGKEIKFLLHFVKESKQDESGMPNNRFLAERTGGTYSTLKVQPAELEDSGVYFCASTLSEGPGNTIYFGEGSWLTVV.

The chain joins TRBV2 to TRBJ1-1, with D tentatively TRBD1 (6 bases). The V gene lost 4 bases and the J gene lost 0 bases, with 15 bases spanning the gap. Germline values: CDR1 SNHLY, CDR2 FYNNEI. This CDR3 has 16 amino acids. The DNA for the CDR3 is TGTGCCAGCAGTGTAGACCCAGGGGAAGTGAACACTGAAGCTTTCTTT. Translation: CASSVDPGEVNTEAFF. The variable domain in full, with the rest retrieved from reference TRBV2 and TRBJ1-1, is EPEVTQTPSHQVTQMGQEVILRCVPISNHLYFYWYRQILGQKVEFLVSFYNNEISEKSEIFDDQFSVERPDGSNFTLKIRSTKLEDSAMYFCASSVDPGEVNTEAFFGQGTRLTVV.

The genes are TRBV19 and TRBJ2-7; D is ambiguous. CDR1 and CDR2 from the germline V gene are LNHDA and SQIVND (reference sequence). This CDR3 comprises 15 residues. V was clipped by 3 bases and J by 3 bases, with 15 bases between them. The DNA of the CDR3 is TGTGCCAGTAGTATCTCCCTGGAAAAAGGCTACGAGCAGTACTTC. This gives the protein CASSISLEKGYEQYF. The variable domain in full, completed from reference TRBV19 and TRBJ2-7, reads DGGITQSPKYLFRKEGQNVTLSCEQNLNHDAMYWYRQDPGQGLRLIYYSQIVNDFQKGDIAEGYSVSREKKESFPLTVTSAQKNPTAFYLCASSISLEKGYEQYFGPGTRLTVT.

The chain joins TRBV7-2 to TRBJ1-2; unclear D gene. Germline V gene data show CDR1 as SGHTA and CDR2 as FQGNSA. V shed 0 bases and J shed 5 bases, with 16 bases lying between them. This CDR3 has 16 amino acids. Here the CDR3 DNA reads TGTGCCAGCAGCTTAGCGCAGGAAGGGAAGGATTATGGCTACACCTTC. Amino acid sequence: CASSLAQEGKDYGYTF.

V and J are TRBV5-1 and TRBJ1-3; D is ambiguous. The V end lost 0 bases, the J end lost 1 base, and 8 bases lay between the germline ends. This CDR3 spans 15 amino acids. CDR1 is SGHRS, CDR2 YFSETQ, per germline. The CDR3 region is CASSLDGRSGNTIYF. CDR3 DNA: TGCGCCAGCAGCTTGGATGGGAGGTCTGGAAACACCATATATTTT.

This clone occurred once. J is TRBJ1-2 and V is TRBV6-5, with 8 bases fitting TRBD1. V was pared by 9 bases and J by 4 bases, with 13 bases of the junction left unmatched. The CDR3 runs to 15 residues. Germline V lookup: CDR1 MNHEY, CDR2 SVGAGI. The CDR3 protein is CASSTGAYSFYGYTF. CDR3 nucleotide sequence: TGTGCCAGTTCGACAGGGGCCTACTCCTTCTATGGCTACACCTTC.

Worth noting for this clone: The sample contains more than one DNA sequence encoding this CDR3. V usage is TRBV4-3 and J usage is TRBJ2-7, with TRBD2 identical over 7 bases. Per germline, CDR1 LGHNA and CDR2 YSLEER. V lost 1 base and J lost 2; bases outside the gene matches: 5. The CDR3 contains 15 residues. This chain's CDR3 is CASSQGLAEAYEQYF. CDR3 coding DNA: TGCGCCAGCAGCCAAGGACTAGCTGAAGCCTACGAGCAGTACTTC.

The V gene is TRBV2, the J gene TRBJ2-1, with TRBD2 as a possible D gene (5 bases). Per germline, CDR1 SNHLY and CDR2 FYNNEI. V was clipped by 7 bases and J by 13 bases, with 14 bases between them. The CDR3 loop spans 11 amino acids. The CDR3 loop reads CASTIGLAQFF. The CDR3, as DNA: TGTGCCAGCACCATTGGGCTAGCCCAGTTCTTC.

The chain carries TRBV5-1 and TRBJ2-7; 10 positions match TRBD2. V trimming: 1 base; J trimming: 1 base; junction bases outside the gene matches: 2. The CDR3 has 15 amino acids. Germline V gene sequence: CDR1 SGHRS, CDR2 YFSETQ. This chain's CDR3 is CASSLTSGTSYEQYF. Here the CDR3 DNA reads TGCGCCAGCAGCTTGACTAGCGGGACTTCCTACGAGCAGTACTTC.

The V and J genes are TRBV6-5 and TRBJ1-6; D is ambiguous. Trimming removed 6 bases at V and 10 bases at J, with 10 bases between. Germline V gives CDR1 MNHEY, CDR2 SVGAGI. CDR3 size: 12 residues. The CDR3 here is CASSSGDSPLHF. The CDR3 DNA reads as TGTGCCAGCAGCTCAGGAGACTCACCCCTCCACTTT.

The chain combines TRBV27 with TRBJ1-1; D is uncertain. Trimming stripped 3 bases from V and 1 base from J, with 6 bases between. CDR1 and CDR2 from the germline V gene are MNHEY and SMNVEV (reference sequence). This CDR3 spans 13 amino acids. CDR3 residues: CASSFWANTEAFF. Written as DNA, the CDR3 is TGTGCCAGCAGTTTTTGGGCGAACACTGAAGCTTTCTTT.

This chain connects TRBV4-1 to TRBJ2-7; 12 bases fit TRBD2. The V segment lost 4 bases and the J segment 4 bases; nucleotides outside the gene matches: 8. The CDR3 contains 16 residues. Germline assignment: CDR1 MGHRA and CDR2 YSYEKL. DNA of the CDR3: TGCGCCAGCAGCCTCTCACCTAGCGGGGGGGATTACGAGCAGTACTTC. Translated: CASSLSPSGGDYEQYF.

This chain uses TRBV5-1 with TRBJ1-6, with D maybe TRBD1 (5 bases). V was clipped by 4 bases and J by 7 bases, with 18 bases between them. CDR1 is SGHRS, CDR2 YFSETQ, per germline. The CDR3 runs to 16 residues. This chain's CDR3 is CASSIYSGRKNSPLHF. The DNA for the CDR3 is TGCGCCAGCAGCATATACTCGGGACGGAAAAATTCACCCCTCCACTTT.

This chain uses TRBV25-1 with TRBJ2-1; D may be TRBD1 (6 bases). The CDR3 is made up of 13 amino acids. CDR1 is MGHDK, CDR2 SYGVNS, per germline. The V gene lost 5 bases and the J gene lost 6 bases, with 11 bases spanning the gap. CDR3 residues: CASSLTGSNEQFF. For the CDR3, the DNA is TGTGCCAGCAGTCTTACAGGGAGCAATGAGCAGTTCTTC.

This sequence joins TRBV4-1 and TRBJ2-5, with D hard to call. Germline loops: CDR1 MGHRA, CDR2 YSYEKL. The ends were cut back, 0 bases at V and 3 bases at J, with 11 bases in the middle. The length of the CDR3 is 15 residues. Here the CDR3 DNA reads TGCGCCAGCAGCCAAGAGGCCCTGTGGGAAGAGACCCAGTACTTC. Its protein is CASSQEALWEETQYF.

The rearrangement uses TRBV6-5 and TRBJ1-2; no firm D call. Trimming cost V 0 bases and J 2 bases, with 7 bases left between them. The CDR3 contains 14 residues. Per germline, CDR1 MNHEY and CDR2 SVGAGI. CDR3 bases: TGTGCCAGCAGTTACTCCGGGGAGAACTATGGCTACACCTTC. It specifies CASSYSGENYGYTF.

J is TRBJ2-7 and V is TRBV27; perhaps D is TRBD1 or TRBD2 (5 bases each). The CDR3 covers 14 residues. Germline V lookup: CDR1 MNHEY, CDR2 SMNVEV (reference sequence). Trimming cost V 3 bases and J 2 bases, with 11 bases left between them. This CDR3 is CASSFGDATYEQYF. The CDR3 region has the DNA TGTGCCAGCAGTTTCGGGGACGCAACCTACGAGCAGTACTTC.

V is TRBV5-1 and J is TRBJ1-4; D gene uncertain. There are 18 residues in the CDR3. CDR1 is SGHRS, CDR2 YFSETQ, per germline. V was clipped by 0 bases and J by 0 bases, with 15 bases between them. CDR3 sequence: CASSLGTEPIATNEKLFF. Written as DNA, the CDR3 is TGCGCCAGCAGCTTGGGAACAGAACCCATTGCAACTAATGAAAAACTGTTTTTT. Filled out from reference TRBV5-1 and TRBJ1-4, the complete variable domain reads KAGVTQTPRYLIKTRGQQVTLSCSPISGHRSVSWYQQTPGQGLQFLFEYFSETQRNKGNFPGRFSGRQFSNSRSEMNVSTLELGDSALYLCASSLGTEPIATNEKLFFGSGTQLSVL.

The rearrangement links TRBV11-2 to TRBJ1-1, with unresolved D. The CDR3 has 12 residues. Germline CDR1 reads SGHAT; CDR2 reads FQNNGV. The V gene lost 4 bases and the J gene lost 1 base, with 4 bases spanning the gap. The CDR3 coding sequence is TGTGCCAGCAGCTACAAGAACACTGAAGCTTTCTTT. Its translation: CASSYKNTEAFF.

This clone has just a few counts. The same CDR3 can be traced to other DNA sequences in this sample. The genes are TRBV5-6 and TRBJ1-5; TRBD1 might be the D (5 bases). This CDR3 has 14 residues. The germline gives CDR1 SGHDT, CDR2 YYEEEE. Trimming took 2 bases from V and 2 from J, leaving 8 bases between them. The CDR3 loop reads CASSFWGGNQPQHF. Here the CDR3 DNA reads TGTGCCAGCAGCTTTTGGGGCGGCAATCAGCCCCAGCATTTT.

The chain combines TRBV11-2 with TRBJ2-5; the D is unclear. Germline CDR1 is SGHAT and CDR2 is FQNNGV. This CDR3 contains 15 residues. V was cut by 0 bases and J by 2 bases, with 10 bases left in between. As DNA, the CDR3 is TGTGCCAGCAGCTTAGATGTTGCAGAACAAGAGACCCAGTACTTC. This gives the protein CASSLDVAEQETQYF.

The chain employs TRBV27 and TRBJ2-3, with TRBD2 as a possible D gene (5 bases). Germline V gene sequence: CDR1 MNHEY, CDR2 SMNVEV (reference sequence). V was clipped by 4 bases and J by 0 bases, with 14 bases between them. The CDR3 is made up of 16 amino acids. The DNA for the CDR3 is TGTGCCAGCAGTTGGTTAGCGCCTAGTAGCACAGATACGCAGTATTTT. It specifies CASSWLAPSSTDTQYF.

This clone was seen just once. The V and J genes are TRBV14 and TRBJ2-7, with D unclear. Germline assignment: CDR1 SGHDN and CDR2 FVKESK. The CDR3 totals 12 residues. Trimming shortened V by 2 bases and J by 9 bases, and 11 bases separated the two germline ends. Here the CDR3 reads CASSQFVVGQYF. CDR3 in DNA: TGTGCCAGCAGCCAATTTGTGGTGGGGCAGTACTTC.